This TCR beta chain was sequenced for a study of T cell responses to AZD1222 COVID-19 vaccine. Overall study context: Analysis merged second doses at about 4 or about 12 weeks.

The germline V gene has CDR1 SGHAT and CDR2 FQNNGV. The CDR3 is 14 residues long. V lost 1 base to trimming and J lost 2 bases, with 8 bases between them. The repertoire was sequenced with immunoSEQ multiplex PCR; TCRdb's copy has only in-frame clones and lacks some. The sample consists of some 170,000 clones, roughly nine tenths of them appearing once. Of note for this clone: Its target is not known.

General study points: Recipients of two AZD1222 doses showed rising Spike-specific TCR breadth and depth. Reportedly, nearly half the spike-specific TCRs target unmutated variant regions.

The sample was peripheral blood, taken on day 0 of AZD1222 vaccination. This clonotype was sampled from an adult in good health. This chain links TRBV11-2 with TRBJ1-2, with D hard to call. CDR3 loop: CASSLAGLNYGYTF. The CDR3 DNA is TGTGCCAGCAGCTTAGCCGGACTAAACTATGGCTACACCTTC.